This T cell receptor beta chain originates from a study of HIV-infected children after antiretroviral therapy interruption (dated by TCRdb to between 2017 and 2020). For the wider study: All eight included children had a CD4+ count above 500 and a viral load below 50 copies/ml, with four on planned treatment interruption and four on continuous treatment. The interruption group had a median age of approximately 9.8 years, compared with 7 to 8 years in the continuous treatment group. Recorded exposure to EBV and CMV was present in most of the participating children. Samples from the interruption arm were taken at week 0, at week 12, at the end of interruption (week 24 or 48), and about 3 years after the study ended. In the continuous-treatment arm, samples from corresponding weeks 0, 48 and 150 were analyzed. Alongside thymic output measurements, TCR repertoires of children on planned treatment interruption were compared with TCR repertoires of children on continuous antiretroviral treatment. Broader findings and caveats from the paper: In the naive CD4+ repertoires of PTI patients, CDR3 sharing between time points dropped after the start of interruption, while many sequences were shared between the end of interruption and 3 years later. The small number of patients is a limitation of the study, so the data should be interpreted with caution. The naive CD4+ Gini coefficient rose by the end of treatment interruption, suggesting clonal expansion, and returned to baseline by 3 years. Minor non-naive CD45RA+ populations, such as EMRA or stem memory cells, might be present among the sorted CD45RA+ naive cells.

This sample's treatment or condition label indicates: PENTA 11 planned treatment interruption arm or continuous ART arm. Children from the United Kingdom aged 2 to 15 years who had been given at least three-drug ART for at least 24 weeks were enrolled as participants. Cryopreserved PBMCs containing at least 5 million viable cells were required, and several candidate patients were excluded because of low viable PBMC yield. Naive CD4+ CD45RA+ CD45RO- T cells were FACS-sorted from thawed PBMCs on a FACSAria III cell sorter. Sorted cells were fixed, and RNA was extracted using the RNeasy FFPE kit followed by the RNeasy Micro kit. Library generation was performed with 3' RACE. TCR libraries were built from RNA using a 3' RACE protocol with unique molecular identifiers to correct PCR amplification bias. As many as 12 amplicon libraries were pooled and then sequenced on an Illumina MiSeq using v2 2x250 paired-end chemistry. The paper's processing steps were these. Decombinator was used to process the reads, assigning V and J genes and CDR3 and applying barcode-based correction of errors and PCR bias. Repertoires were subsampled to equal depth before Gini coefficient calculation using the R ineq package. Three approaches were used to assess CDR3 similarity: GLIPH, Hamming distance and a shared triplet metric. In TCRdb, the public reads were trimmed at Q25 with fastp and aligned with MiXCR, with productive beta chains retained. Each CDR3 protein appears once, grouped with its most common genes and DNA. TCRdb, rather than the study authors, made the V and J calls. Here the sample has about 86,000 distinct CDR3 sequences; roughly 6.4% occur a single time. About 1.1% of the sample rests with the top ten.

V is clipped by 2 bases and J by 0 bases, and the sequence between their germline boundaries is 8 bases long. The CDR3 holds 14 amino acids from the cysteine to the phenylalanine. The DNA shown is the 42-base CDR3, in frame from base 1. From a lookup of the germline V gene, CDR1 and CDR2 are SGHRS and YFSETQ. This clonotype appeared a few times. Its antigen is unknown. No clone much larger than this one lies a single base away; base qualities are absent. The V gene is TRBV5-1 and the J gene is TRBJ2-5; the D gene lacks a confident call. The specimen comprised CD45RA+ CD4+ T cells from PBMCs, pooled from several time points, sampled from a donor given antiretroviral therapy, either interrupted or continuous. The cell subset or site label here, explained by the study, means: naive CD4+ CD45RA+ CD45RO- T cells. The sequence came from a pool of human donors with HIV. The sequence in DNA is TGCGCCAGCAGCTTCGGACGGTACCAAGAGACCCAGTACTTC. Translation gives CASSFGRYQETQYF.